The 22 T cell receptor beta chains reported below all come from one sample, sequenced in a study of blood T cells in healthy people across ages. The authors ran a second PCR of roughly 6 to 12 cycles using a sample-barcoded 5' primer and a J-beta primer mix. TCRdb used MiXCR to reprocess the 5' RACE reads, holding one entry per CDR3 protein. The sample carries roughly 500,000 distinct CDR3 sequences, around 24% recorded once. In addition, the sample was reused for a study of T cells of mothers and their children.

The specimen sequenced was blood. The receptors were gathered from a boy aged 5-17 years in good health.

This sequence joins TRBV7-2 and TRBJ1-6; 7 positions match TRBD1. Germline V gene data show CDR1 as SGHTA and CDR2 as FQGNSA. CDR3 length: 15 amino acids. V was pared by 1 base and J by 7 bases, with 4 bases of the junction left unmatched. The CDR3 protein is CTSSLGQGLNSPLHF. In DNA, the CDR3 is TGTACCAGCAGCTTAGGACAGGGATTAAATTCACCCCTCCACTTT.

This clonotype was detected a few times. The CDR3 DNA follows: TGTGCCTGGAGTAACTCAGGGTTCGAGGACTATGGCTACACCTTC. Amino acid sequence: CAWSNSGFEDYGYTF. The rearrangement links TRBV30 to TRBJ1-2, with TRBD1 as a possible D gene (5 bases). CDR1 is GTSNPN and CDR2 is SVGIG in the germline V gene (reference sequence). Trimming took 2 bases from V and 3 from J, leaving 16 bases between them. This CDR3 contains 15 residues.

This chain's CDR3 is CASRASDRATGELFF. The CDR3 DNA follows: TGTGCCAGCAGAGCCTCGGACAGGGCAACCGGGGAGCTGTTTTTT. The chain couples TRBV9 to TRBJ2-2, with 8 bases aligning to TRBD1. The germline V gene has CDR1 SGDLS and CDR2 YYNGEE. With 5 bases clipped from V and 5 bases from J, the junction kept 8 bases outside the gene matches. The CDR3 is made up of 15 amino acids.

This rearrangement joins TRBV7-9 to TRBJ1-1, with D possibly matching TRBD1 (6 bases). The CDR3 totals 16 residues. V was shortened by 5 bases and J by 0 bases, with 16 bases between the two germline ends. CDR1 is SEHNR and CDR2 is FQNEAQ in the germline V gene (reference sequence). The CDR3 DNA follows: TGTGCCAGCAGCACGGGGGGGGCAGGCGTGAACACTGAAGCTTTCTTT. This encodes CASSTGGAGVNTEAFF.

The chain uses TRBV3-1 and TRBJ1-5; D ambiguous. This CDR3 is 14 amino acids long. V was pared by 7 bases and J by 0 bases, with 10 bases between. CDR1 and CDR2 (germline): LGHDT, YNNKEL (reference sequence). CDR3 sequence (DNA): TGTGCCAGCAACCACAGATATAGCAATCAGCCCCAGCATTTT. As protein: CASNHRYSNQPQHF.

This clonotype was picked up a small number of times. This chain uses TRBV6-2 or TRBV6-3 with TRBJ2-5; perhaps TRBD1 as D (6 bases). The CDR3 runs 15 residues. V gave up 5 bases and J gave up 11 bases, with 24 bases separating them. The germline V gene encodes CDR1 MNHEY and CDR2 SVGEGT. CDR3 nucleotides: TGTGCCAGCAGTCGACAGGCCTCCGATTTGGGGGAGCAGTACTTC. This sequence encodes CASSRQASDLGEQYF.

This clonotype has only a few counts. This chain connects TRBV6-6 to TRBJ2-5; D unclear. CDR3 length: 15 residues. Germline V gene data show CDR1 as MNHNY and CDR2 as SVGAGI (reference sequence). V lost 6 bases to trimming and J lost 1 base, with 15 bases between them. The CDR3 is CASSSPPDGQETQYF. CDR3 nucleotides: TGTGCCAGCAGCTCCCCTCCGGACGGCCAAGAGACCCAGTACTTC.

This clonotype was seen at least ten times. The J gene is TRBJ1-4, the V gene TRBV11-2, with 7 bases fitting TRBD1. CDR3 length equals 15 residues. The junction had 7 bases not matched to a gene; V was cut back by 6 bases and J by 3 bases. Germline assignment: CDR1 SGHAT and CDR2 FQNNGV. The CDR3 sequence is CASRWDSIPNEKLFF. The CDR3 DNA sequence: TGTGCCAGCAGATGGGACAGTATACCTAATGAAAAACTGTTTTTT.

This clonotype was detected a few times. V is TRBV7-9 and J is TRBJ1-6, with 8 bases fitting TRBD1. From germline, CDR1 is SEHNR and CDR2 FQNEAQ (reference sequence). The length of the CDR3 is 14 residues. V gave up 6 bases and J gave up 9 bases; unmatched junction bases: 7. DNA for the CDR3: TGTGCCAGCAGTCCTCGGACAGGGAGTTCACCCCTCCACTTT. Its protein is CASSPRTGSSPLHF.

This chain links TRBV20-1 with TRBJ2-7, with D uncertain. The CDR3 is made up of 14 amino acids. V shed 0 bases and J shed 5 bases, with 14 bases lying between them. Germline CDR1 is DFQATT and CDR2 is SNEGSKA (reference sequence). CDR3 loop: CSARDLTPSDEQYF. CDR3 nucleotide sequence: TGCAGTGCTAGAGATCTTACCCCTAGTGACGAGCAGTACTTC.

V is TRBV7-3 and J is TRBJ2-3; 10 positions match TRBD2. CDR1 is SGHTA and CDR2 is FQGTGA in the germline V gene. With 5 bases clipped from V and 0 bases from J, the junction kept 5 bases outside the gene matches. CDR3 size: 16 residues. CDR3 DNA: TGTGCCAGCAGCCTATTAGCGGGAGGCAGCACAGATACGCAGTATTTT. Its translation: CASSLLAGGSTDTQYF.

In DNA, the CDR3 is TGTGCCAGCAGGCGACCGGGACAGAGACACTATGAGCAGTTCTTC. Amino acids: CASRRPGQRHYEQFF. The chain recombines TRBV7-2 with TRBJ2-1, with 7 bases aligning to TRBD1. The CDR3 covers 15 residues. The J segment lost 8 bases and the V segment lost 6 bases, leaving 13 bases of the junction unmatched. In germline, CDR1 is SGHTA, CDR2 FQGNSA.

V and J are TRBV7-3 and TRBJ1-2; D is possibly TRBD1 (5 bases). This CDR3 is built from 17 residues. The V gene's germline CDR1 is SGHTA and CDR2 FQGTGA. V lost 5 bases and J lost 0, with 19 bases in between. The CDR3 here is CASSPWGMADPNYGYTF. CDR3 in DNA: TGTGCCAGCAGCCCATGGGGGATGGCAGACCCTAACTATGGCTACACCTTC.

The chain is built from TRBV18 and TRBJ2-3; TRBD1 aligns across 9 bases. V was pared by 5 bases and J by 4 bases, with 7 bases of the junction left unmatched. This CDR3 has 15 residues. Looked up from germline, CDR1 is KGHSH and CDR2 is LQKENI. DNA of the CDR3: TGTGCCAGCTCATCACGAACAGGGGGCTCAGATACGCAGTATTTT. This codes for CASSSRTGGSDTQYF.

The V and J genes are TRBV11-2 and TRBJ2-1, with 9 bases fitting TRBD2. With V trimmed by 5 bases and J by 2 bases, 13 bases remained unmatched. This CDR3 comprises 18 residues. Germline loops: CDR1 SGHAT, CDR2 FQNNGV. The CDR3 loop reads CASSPRGAGGPTYNEQFF. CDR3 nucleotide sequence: TGTGCCAGCAGCCCCCGGGGAGCGGGAGGCCCTACCTACAATGAGCAGTTCTTC.

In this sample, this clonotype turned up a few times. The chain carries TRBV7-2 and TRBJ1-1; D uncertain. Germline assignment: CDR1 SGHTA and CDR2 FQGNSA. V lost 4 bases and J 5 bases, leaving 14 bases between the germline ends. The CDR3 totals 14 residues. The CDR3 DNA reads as TGTGCCAGCAGCTCCGGACTGGGGAGGACTGAAGCTTTCTTT. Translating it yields CASSSGLGRTEAFF.

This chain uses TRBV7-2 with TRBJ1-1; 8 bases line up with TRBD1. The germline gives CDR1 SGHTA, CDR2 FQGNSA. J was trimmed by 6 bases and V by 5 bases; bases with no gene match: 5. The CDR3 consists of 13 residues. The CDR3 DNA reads TGTGCCAGCAGCCAGGACAGGGAGGCTGAAGCTTTCTTT. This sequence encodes CASSQDREAEAFF.

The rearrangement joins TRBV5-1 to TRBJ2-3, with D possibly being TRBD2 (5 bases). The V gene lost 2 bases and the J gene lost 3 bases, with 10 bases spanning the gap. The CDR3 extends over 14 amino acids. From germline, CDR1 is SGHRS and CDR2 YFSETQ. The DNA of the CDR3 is TGCGCCAGCAGCTTCCGGGGAATGACAGATACGCAGTATTTT. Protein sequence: CASSFRGMTDTQYF.

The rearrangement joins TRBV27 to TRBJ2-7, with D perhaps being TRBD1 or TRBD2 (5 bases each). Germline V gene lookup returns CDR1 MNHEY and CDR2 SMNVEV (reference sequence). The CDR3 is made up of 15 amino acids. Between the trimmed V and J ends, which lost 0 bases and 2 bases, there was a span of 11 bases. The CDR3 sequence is CASSLSGDRAYEQYF. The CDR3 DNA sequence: TGTGCCAGCAGTTTATCCGGGGACCGAGCCTACGAGCAGTACTTC.

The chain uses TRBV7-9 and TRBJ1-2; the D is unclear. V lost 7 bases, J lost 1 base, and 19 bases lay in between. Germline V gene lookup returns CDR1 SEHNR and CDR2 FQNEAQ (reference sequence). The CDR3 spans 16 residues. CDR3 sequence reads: CASKGSEYSHNYGYTF. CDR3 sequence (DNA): TGTGCCAGCAAAGGGTCGGAGTACAGTCATAACTATGGCTACACCTTC.

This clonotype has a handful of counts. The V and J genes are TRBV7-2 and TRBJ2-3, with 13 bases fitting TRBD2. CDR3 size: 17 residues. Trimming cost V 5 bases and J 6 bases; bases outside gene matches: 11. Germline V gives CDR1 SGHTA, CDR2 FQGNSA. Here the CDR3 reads CASSPERLAGGGDTQYF. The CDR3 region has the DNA TGTGCCAGCAGCCCCGAGAGACTAGCGGGAGGAGGTGATACGCAGTATTTT.

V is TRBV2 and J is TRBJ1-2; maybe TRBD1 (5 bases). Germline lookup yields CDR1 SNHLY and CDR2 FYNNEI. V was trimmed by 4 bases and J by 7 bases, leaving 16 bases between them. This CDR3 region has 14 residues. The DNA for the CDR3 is TGTGCCAGCAGTGGGTTTCCAGGGATGAGTGGCTACACCTTC. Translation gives CASSGFPGMSGYTF. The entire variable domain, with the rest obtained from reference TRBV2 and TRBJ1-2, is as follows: EPEVTQTPSHQVTQMGQEVILRCVPISNHLYFYWYRQILGQKVEFLVSFYNNEISEKSEIFDDQFSVERPDGSNFTLKIRSTKLEDSAMYFCASSGFPGMSGYTFGSGTRLTVV.